These T cell receptor beta chains were read from a single sample in a study of T cell repertoires in cytomegalovirus infection. From the reads, TCRdb called clonotypes with MiXCR, one entry per CDR3 protein. The sample shows hundreds of thousands of distinct CDR3 sequences, 35% of them seen only once. Sequences were obtained from PBMCs. These receptors all stem from a human donor in good health (CMV status not recorded). Some clones in this sample may be carry-over from other donors' samples. Each CDR3 is given with its conserved first and last residue. D genes are given only for firm matches. Rows give clone size only sometimes, using once, few, many, or a class for an expanded clone.

length	size	V	J	D	CDR3
12	few	TRBV7-8	TRBJ2-7	NA	CASSLLSPEQDF
12	NA	TRBV3-1	TRBJ1-2	NA	CASSQRLYGYTF
13	NA	TRBV28	TRBJ2-1	NA	CASSQSSRSTKFF
16	NA	TRBV7-9	TRBJ1-4	NA	CATQSSYGGANEKLFF
15	few	TRBV12-3/TRBV12-4	TRBJ2-1	TRBD2	CASSPQAGSYNEQFF
12	NA	TRBV6-6	TRBJ2-1	NA	CASSMTGDEQFF
16	many	TRBV5-6	TRBJ2-3	NA	CASSLPDRTSTDTQYF
16	NA	TRBV4-2	TRBJ1-4	TRBD1	CASSQGSGTGPVKLFF
13	NA	TRBV10-1	TRBJ2-1	NA	CASSDRRAGEQFF
15	few	TRBV27	TRBJ1-5	NA	CASSPLTVGNQPQHF
15	few	TRBV19	TRBJ2-1	TRBD2	CASSSSGTSGVQQFF
14	NA	TRBV7-6	TRBJ2-7	NA	CARSPERQVYEKYF
13	few	TRBV6-1	TRBJ2-7	NA	CASSKGGTYEQYF
13	few	TRBV7-6	TRBJ2-7	NA	CASSLAWDGEQYF
14	NA	TRBV5-1	TRBJ2-1	NA	CASSWGAANNEQFF
15	NA	TRBV28	TRBJ1-2	NA	CASSPTAGFAYGYTF
19	NA	TRBV7-2	TRBJ2-6	TRBD1	CASSLERPDRKSGATVLTF
20	few	TRBV28	TRBJ2-5	TRBD1	CASSLRAGTGTSLWEETQYF
15	many	TRBV7-8	TRBJ2-3	NA	CASSLRQSSTDTQYF
13	NA	TRBV24-1	TRBJ2-3	NA	CATANFYTDTQYF
15	NA	TRBV14	TRBJ1-6	NA	CASSQDRRINSPLHF
15	few	TRBV6-8	TRBJ1-6	TRBD1	CASRARDRYNSPLHF
17	few	TRBV6-5	TRBJ2-3	TRBD2	CASTSSGGDDPTDTQYF
15	NA	TRBV20-1	TRBJ2-1	TRBD2	CSARGLAGARNEQFF
13	NA	TRBV2	TRBJ2-2	NA	CASRDTETGELFF
16	NA	TRBV2	TRBJ1-1	TRBD1	CASSEGSGGRATEAFF
16	many	TRBV28	TRBJ2-1	TRBD2	CASSPRLAGGHNEQFF
16	NA	TRBV11-2	TRBJ1-2	TRBD1	CASSSSGTAPNYGYTF
16	few	TRBV12-3/TRBV12-4	TRBJ2-1	NA	CASSPRAGALYNEQFF
17	NA	TRBV12-3/TRBV12-4	TRBJ1-2	NA	CASSPLSARRTNYGYTF
15	NA	TRBV20-1	TRBJ2-7	TRBD1	CSASNRDRGSYEQYF
16	NA	TRBV7-9	TRBJ1-5	NA	CASSLDGGEIYQPQHF
15	few	TRBV4-1	TRBJ2-1	NA	CASSHGVFSYNEQFF
15	NA	TRBV15	TRBJ1-3	NA	CATSSTSASGNTIYF
14	NA	TRBV29-1	TRBJ2-5	TRBD2	CSEKPGLYQETQYF